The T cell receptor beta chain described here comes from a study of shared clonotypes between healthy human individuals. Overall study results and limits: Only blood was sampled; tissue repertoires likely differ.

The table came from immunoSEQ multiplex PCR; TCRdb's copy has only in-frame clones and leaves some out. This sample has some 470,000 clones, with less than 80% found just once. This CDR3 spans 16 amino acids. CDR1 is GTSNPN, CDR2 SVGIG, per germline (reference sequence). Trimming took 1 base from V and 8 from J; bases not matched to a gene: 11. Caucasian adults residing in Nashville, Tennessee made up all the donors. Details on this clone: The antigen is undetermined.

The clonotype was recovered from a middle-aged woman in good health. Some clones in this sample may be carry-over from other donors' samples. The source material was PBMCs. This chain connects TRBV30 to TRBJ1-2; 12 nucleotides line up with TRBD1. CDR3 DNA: TGTGCCTGGAGTGAGACGATGGGGGACAGGGGGCTGGGCTACACCTTC. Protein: CAWSETMGDRGLGYTF.